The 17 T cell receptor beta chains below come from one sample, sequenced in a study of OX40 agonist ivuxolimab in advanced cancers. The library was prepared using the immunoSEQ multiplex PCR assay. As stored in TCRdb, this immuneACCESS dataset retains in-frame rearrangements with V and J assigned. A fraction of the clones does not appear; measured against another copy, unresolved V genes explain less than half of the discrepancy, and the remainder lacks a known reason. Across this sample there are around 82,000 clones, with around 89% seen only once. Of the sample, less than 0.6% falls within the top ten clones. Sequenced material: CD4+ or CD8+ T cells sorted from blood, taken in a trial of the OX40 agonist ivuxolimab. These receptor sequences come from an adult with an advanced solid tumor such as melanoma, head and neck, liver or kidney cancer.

CDR3 in amino acids: CSVGGNNEQFF. DNA of the CDR3: TGCAGCGTGGGAGGGAACAATGAGCAGTTCTTC. This chain uses TRBV29-1 with TRBJ2-1, with 7 bases fitting TRBD2. Losses at the gene ends were 6 bases for V and 5 bases for J; bases not matched to a gene: 1. The CDR3 totals 11 residues. Germline CDR1 is SQVTM and CDR2 is ANQGSEA.

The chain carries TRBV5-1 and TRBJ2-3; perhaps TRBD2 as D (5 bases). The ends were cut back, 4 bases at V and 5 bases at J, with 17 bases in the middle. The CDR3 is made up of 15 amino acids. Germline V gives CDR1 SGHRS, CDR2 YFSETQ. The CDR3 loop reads CASSAGLDGGDTQYF. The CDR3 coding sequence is TGCGCCAGCAGCGCCGGACTTGATGGCGGAGATACGCAGTATTTT.

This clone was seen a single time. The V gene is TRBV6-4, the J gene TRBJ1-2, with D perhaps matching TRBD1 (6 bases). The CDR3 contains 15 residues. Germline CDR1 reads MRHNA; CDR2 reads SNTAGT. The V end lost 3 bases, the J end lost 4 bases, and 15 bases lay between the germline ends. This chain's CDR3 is CASSEEGGSGYGYTF. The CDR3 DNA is TGTGCCAGCAGTGAGGAGGGGGGATCTGGCTATGGCTACACCTTC.

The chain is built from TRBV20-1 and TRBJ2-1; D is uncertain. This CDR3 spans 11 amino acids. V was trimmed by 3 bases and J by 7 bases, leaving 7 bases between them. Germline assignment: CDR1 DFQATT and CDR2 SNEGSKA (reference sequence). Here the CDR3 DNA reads TGCAGTGCTAGGACTTCGAATGAGCAGTTCTTC. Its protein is CSARTSNEQFF.

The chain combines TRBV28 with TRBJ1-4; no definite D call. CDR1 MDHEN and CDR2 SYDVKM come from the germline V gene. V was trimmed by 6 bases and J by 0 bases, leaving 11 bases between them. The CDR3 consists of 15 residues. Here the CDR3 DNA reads TGTGCCAGCAGCCTAATGGCCGCAACTAATGAAAAACTGTTTTTT. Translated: CASSLMAATNEKLFF.

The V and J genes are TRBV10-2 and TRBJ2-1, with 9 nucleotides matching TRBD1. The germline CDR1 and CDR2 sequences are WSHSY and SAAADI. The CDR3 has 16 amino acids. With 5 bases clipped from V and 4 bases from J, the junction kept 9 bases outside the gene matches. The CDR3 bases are TGCGCCAGCAGTAAACCGGGACAGGGCTTTTACAATGAGCAGTTCTTC. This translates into CASSKPGQGFYNEQFF.

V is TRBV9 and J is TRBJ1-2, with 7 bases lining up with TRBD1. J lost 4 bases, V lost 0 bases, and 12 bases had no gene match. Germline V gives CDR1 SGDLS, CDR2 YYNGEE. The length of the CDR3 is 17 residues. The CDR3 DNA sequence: TGTGCCAGCAGCGTAGGAGTAGGAACAGGGGAACTCTATGGCTACACCTTC. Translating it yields CASSVGVGTGELYGYTF.

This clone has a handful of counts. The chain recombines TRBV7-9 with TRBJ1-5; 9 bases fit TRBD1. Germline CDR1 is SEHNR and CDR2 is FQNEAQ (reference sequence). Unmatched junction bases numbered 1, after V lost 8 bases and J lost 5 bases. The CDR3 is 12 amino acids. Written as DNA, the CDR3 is TGTGCCAGCCGGACAGGGGATCAGCCCCAGCATTTT. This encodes CASRTGDQPQHF. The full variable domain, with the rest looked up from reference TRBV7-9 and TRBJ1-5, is DTGVSQNPRHKITKRGQNVTFRCDPISEHNRLYWYRQTLGQGPEFLTYFQNEAQLEKSRLLSDRFSAERPKGSFSTLEIQRTEQGDSAMYLCASRTGDQPQHFGDGTRLSIL.

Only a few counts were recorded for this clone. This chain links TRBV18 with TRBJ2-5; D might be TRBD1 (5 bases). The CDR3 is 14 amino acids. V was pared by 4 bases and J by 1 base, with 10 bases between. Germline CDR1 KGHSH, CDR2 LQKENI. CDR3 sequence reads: CASSLDSLQETQYF. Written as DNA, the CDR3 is TGTGCCAGCTCACTTGACAGCCTCCAAGAGACCCAGTACTTC. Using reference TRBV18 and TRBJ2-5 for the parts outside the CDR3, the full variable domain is NAGVMQNPRHLVRRRGQEARLRCSPMKGHSHVYWYRQLPEEGLKFMVYLQKENIIDESGMPKERFSAEFPKEGPSILRIQQVVRGDSAAYFCASSLDSLQETQYFGPGTRLLVL.

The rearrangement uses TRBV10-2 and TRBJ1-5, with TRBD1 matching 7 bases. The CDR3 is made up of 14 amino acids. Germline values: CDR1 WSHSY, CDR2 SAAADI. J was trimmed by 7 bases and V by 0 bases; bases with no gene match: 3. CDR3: CASSESTGPQPQHF. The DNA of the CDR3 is TGCGCCAGCAGTGAGTCGACAGGGCCGCAGCCCCAGCATTTT.

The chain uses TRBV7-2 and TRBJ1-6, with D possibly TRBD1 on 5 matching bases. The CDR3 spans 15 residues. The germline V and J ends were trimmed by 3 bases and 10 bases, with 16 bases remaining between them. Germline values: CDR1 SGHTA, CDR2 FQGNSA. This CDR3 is CASSFSGSGESPLHF. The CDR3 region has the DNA TGTGCCAGCAGCTTCTCAGGGTCGGGGGAATCACCCCTCCACTTT.

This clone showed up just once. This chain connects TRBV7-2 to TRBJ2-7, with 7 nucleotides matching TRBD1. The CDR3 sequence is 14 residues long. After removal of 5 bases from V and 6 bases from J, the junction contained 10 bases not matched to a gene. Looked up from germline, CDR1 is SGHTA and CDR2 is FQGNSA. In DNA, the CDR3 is TGTGCCAGCAGCCTGAGGACAGGCGGAGGCGAGCAGTACTTC. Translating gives CASSLRTGGGEQYF.

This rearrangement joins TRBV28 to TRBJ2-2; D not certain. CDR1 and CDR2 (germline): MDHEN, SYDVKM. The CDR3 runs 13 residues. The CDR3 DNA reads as TGTGCGGGCGGACGCGGTCTACCCGGGGAGCTGTTTTTT. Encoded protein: CAGGRGLPGELFF.

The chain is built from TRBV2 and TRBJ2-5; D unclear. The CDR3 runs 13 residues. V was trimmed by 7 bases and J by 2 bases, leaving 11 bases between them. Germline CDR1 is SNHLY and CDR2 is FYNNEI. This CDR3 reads CASTKRPQETQYF. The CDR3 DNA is TGTGCCAGCACCAAGAGGCCGCAAGAGACCCAGTACTTC.

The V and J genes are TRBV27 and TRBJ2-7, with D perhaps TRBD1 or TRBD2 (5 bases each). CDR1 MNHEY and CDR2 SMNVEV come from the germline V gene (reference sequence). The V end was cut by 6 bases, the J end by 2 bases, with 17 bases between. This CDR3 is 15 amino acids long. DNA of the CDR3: TGTGCCAGCAGCGCCGGGACGGCGCATCCCTACGAGCAGTACTTC. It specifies CASSAGTAHPYEQYF.

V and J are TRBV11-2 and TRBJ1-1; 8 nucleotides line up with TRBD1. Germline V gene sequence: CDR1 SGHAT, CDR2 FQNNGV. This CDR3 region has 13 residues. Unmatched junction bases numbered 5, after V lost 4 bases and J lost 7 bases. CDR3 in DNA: TGTGCCAGCAGCTCCGACAGGGGAATTGAAGCTTTCTTT. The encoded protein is CASSSDRGIEAFF.

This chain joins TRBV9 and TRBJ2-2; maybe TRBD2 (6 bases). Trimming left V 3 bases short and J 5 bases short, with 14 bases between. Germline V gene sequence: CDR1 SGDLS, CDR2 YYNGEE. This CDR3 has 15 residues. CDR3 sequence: CASSAPGLGTGELFF. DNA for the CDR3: TGTGCCAGCAGCGCCCCGGGACTGGGGACCGGGGAGCTGTTTTTT. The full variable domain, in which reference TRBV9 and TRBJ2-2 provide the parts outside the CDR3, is DSGVTQTPKHLITATGQRVTLRCSPRSGDLSVYWYQQSLDQGLQFLIQYYNGEERAKGNILERFSAQQFPDLHSELNLSSLELGDSALYFCASSAPGLGTGELFFGEGSRLTVL.